Described below is a single T cell receptor (beta chain) sequence and its context. This clonotype was recorded at least ten times. Its antigen remains unidentified. Base-call qualities are not available, and no considerably larger clone is one nucleotide away. These data originate in a study of blood T cells in healthy people across ages (dated by TCRdb to about 2015). Study-level background: In model experiments, roughly one uniquely barcoded TCR beta cDNA molecule per two T cells was captured by template switching. The study measured age-related changes in TCR beta repertoire diversity using deep sequencing normalized with unique cDNA molecular identifiers. Using the same blood draw, the study looked at two additional independent replicas of 1 million unique cDNA reads for two donors, one aged 18 to 29 and the other aged 80 or older. Four age groups were formed from the donors: young (average approximately 16 years), middle-aged (less than 40), aged (62) and long-lived (less than 85). To avoid experimental bias, donors of different ages were spread randomly across the sequencing lanes.

Systemically healthy Caucasian individuals from Russia, 39 in total and aged roughly 6 to 95 years, were included as donors. Roughly 10 milliliters of peripheral blood were drawn from each donor into EDTA-treated Vacutainer tubes. PBMCs were isolated by Ficoll-Paque density-gradient centrifugation, with at least 6.5 million obtained per sample. Trizol reagent was used to extract total RNA from the PBMCs, yielding at least 6 micrograms per sample. For every donor, an aliquot of PBMCs went through flow cytometry to measure the percentages of naive CD45RAhigh/CD27high T cells. Libraries were made using 5' RACE. The data were produced on an Illumina HiSeq 2500. A second PCR of 7 to 11 cycles was performed with a sample-barcoded 5' primer and a J-beta primer mix. A template-switch 5' adaptor carrying 12 random nucleotides introduced a unique molecular identifier onto each TCR beta cDNA molecule. Each sample yielded at least 2.5 million CDR3-containing paired-end reads. All of the RNA was converted into first-strand cDNA using the Mint cDNA synthesis kit, with a TRBC-specific oligonucleotide serving as the primer. All cDNA was treated with uracil-DNA glycosylase and then went through a first 18-cycle PCR with the universal primers M1SS and BC2_uni_R. The authors' analysis ran thus. For normalization, 1 million high-quality reads were randomly selected from each sample, with every read carrying a distinct molecular identifier. Instead of being binned into consensus sequences, reads that shared molecular identifiers were thrown out. MiTCR, with a Q25 quality threshold and the strictest error-elimination algorithm, was used for CDR3 identification, clonotype clustering and error correction. Lower-bound total TCR beta diversity was estimated with a nonparametric unseen species model using Euler transformation. The raw public reads went through TCRdb reprocessing: fastp at Q25, MiXCR clone calling, in-frame beta chains kept. All rows with the same CDR3 protein become a single entry with the most common DNA and genes. In this record, the V and J calls reflect TCRdb's handling and not the investigators' own analysis. This sample gives under 800,000 distinct CDR3 sequences in total; roughly 41% of them show up just once. The biggest ten clones account for 20% to 25% of the sample.

Beyond this particular receptor, the publication reports: Estimates of total diversity based on one million sequenced T cells were considered lower bounds and underestimates. The long-lived group showed more naive CD4+ T cells, fewer expanded clones and increased TCR diversity than the aged group, suggesting age selection. Donor CMV infection status was unknown, potentially confounding age-related changes in expanded clonotypes. Bulk unsorted PBMC profiling prevented conclusive comparison of naive and antigen-experienced compartments. Observed TCR beta diversity per million T cells fell roughly linearly with age, and a significant reduction was already apparent by age roughly 40. A strong correlation was found between observed TCR beta diversity and the percentage of naive T cells measured by flow cytometry.

The junction shows trimming of 6 bases on V and 0 bases on J, and the gene matches do not reach 5 bases of it. CDR1 is given as MNHEY and CDR2 as SVGEGT, both from the germline V gene. Counted from cysteine to phenylalanine, this CDR3 has 17 amino acids. Of all the DNA, just the CDR3 is kept, 51 bases in frame from base 1. The chain was built from TRBV6-2 or TRBV6-3 and TRBJ2-3; TRBD2 matches 14 bases in the middle. The TCR sequence derives from a woman aged 60-75 years in good health. The material sequenced was blood. The CDR3 loop reads CASRGTSGRLSTDTQYF. The nucleotides are TGTGCCAGCAGAGGGACTAGCGGGAGATTGAGCACAGATACGCAGTATTTT.